This TCR beta chain is from a study of long-term antiretroviral therapy in people with HIV. Findings of the study overall: The study lacked data on ART adherence, viral resistance or therapy changes.

Donors each had at least one pre-ART PBMC sample and at least two post-ART ones. With respect to this clone: The antigen remains unidentified.

The CDR3 is 18 residues long. Investigators performed immunoSEQ version v3.0 at survey level. The method was immunoSEQ multiplex PCR; TCRdb's version includes in-frame clones alone and lacks a portion of them. The data hold 13,000 to 15,000 clones, with around 76% observed a single time. J is TRBJ1-6 and V is TRBV21-1. TRBV21-1 is a listed pseudogene. The sequence was collected from a man between 35 and 55 years old with HIV. This specimen consisted of unsorted PBMCs, obtained 3.1 years after starting antiretroviral therapy. CDR3 DNA: TGTGCCAGCAGCAAAGCCGGCGCCCCAAGCTCCTATAATTCACCCCTCCACTTT. Translated: CASSKAGAPSSYNSPLHF.